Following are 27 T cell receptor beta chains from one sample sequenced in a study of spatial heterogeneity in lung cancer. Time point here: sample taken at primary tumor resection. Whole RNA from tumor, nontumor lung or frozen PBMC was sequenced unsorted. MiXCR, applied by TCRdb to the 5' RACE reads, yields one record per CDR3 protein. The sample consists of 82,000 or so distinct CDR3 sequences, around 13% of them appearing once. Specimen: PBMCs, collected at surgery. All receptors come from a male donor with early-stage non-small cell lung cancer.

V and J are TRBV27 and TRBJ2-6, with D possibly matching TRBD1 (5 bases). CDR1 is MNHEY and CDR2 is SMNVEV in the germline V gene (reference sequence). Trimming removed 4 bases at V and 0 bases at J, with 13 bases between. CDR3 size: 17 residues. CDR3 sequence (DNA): TGTGCCAGCAGTTGGGCCAGGGATTTCTCTGGGGCCAACGTCCTGACTTTC. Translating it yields CASSWARDFSGANVLTF.

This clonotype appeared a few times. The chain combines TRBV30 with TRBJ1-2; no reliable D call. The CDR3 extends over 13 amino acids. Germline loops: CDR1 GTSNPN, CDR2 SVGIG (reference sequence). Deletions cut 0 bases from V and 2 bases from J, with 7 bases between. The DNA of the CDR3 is TGTGCCTGGAGTGTTGCGGAGAACTATGGCTACACCTTC. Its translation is CAWSVAENYGYTF.

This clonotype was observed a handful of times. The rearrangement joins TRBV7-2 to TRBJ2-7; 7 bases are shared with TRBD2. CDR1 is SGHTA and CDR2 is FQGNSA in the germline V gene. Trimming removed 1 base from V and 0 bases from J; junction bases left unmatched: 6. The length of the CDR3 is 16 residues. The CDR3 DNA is TGTGCCAGCAGCTTAGAACGCGGGAGCAGCTCCTACGAGCAGTACTTC. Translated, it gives CASSLERGSSSYEQYF.

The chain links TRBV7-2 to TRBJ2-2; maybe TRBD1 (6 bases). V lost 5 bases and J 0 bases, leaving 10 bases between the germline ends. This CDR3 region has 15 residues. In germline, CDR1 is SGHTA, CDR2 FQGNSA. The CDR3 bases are TGTGCCAGCAGCCGAGGACAGACGAACACCGGGGAGCTGTTTTTT. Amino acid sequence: CASSRGQTNTGELFF.

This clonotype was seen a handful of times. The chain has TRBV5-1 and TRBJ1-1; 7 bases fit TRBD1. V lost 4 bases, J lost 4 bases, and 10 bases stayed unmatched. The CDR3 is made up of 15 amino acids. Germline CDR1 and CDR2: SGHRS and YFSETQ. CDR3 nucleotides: TGCGCCAGCAGCGTTCGAACAGGGGCGGTCACTGAAGCTTTCTTT. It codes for CASSVRTGAVTEAFF.

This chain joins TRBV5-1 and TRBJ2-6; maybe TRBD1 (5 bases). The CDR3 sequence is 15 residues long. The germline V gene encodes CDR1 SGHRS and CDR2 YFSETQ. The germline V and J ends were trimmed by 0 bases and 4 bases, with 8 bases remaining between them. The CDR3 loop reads CASSLVGLGANVLTF. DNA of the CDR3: TGCGCCAGCAGCTTGGTGGGGCTAGGGGCCAACGTCCTGACTTTC.

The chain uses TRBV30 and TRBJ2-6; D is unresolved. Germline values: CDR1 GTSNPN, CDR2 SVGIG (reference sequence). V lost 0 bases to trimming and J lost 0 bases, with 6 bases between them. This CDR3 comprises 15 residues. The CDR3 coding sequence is TGTGCCTGGAGTGTACTGGTCTCTGGGGCCAACGTCCTGACTTTC. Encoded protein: CAWSVLVSGANVLTF.

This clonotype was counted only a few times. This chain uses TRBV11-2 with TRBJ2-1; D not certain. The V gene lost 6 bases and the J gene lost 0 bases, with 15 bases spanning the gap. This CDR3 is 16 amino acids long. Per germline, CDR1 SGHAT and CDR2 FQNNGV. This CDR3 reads CASRPITGPSYNEQFF. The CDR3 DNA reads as TGTGCCAGCAGACCAATAACCGGGCCCTCCTACAATGAGCAGTTCTTC.

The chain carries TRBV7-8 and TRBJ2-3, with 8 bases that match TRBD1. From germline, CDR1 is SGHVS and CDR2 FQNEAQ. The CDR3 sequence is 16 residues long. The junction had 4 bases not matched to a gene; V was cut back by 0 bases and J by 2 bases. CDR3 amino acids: CASSLAQGASTDTQYF. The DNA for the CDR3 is TGTGCCAGCAGCTTAGCCCAGGGGGCTTCCACAGATACGCAGTATTTT.

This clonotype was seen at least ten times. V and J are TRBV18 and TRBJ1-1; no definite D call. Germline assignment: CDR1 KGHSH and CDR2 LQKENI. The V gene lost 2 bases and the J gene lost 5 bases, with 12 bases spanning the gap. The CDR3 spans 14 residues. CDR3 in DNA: TGTGCCAGCTCACCAGAAGGGATAGGAACTGAAGCTTTCTTT. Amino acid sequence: CASSPEGIGTEAFF.

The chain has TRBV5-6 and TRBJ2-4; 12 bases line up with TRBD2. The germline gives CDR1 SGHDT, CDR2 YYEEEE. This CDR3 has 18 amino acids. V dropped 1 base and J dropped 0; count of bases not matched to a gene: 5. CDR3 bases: TGTGCCAGCAGCTTGTGGGCTAGCGGGAGGGGAGCCAAAAACATTCAGTACTTC. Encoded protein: CASSLWASGRGAKNIQYF. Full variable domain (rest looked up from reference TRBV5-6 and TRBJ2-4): DAGVTQSPTHLIKTRGQQVTLRCSPKSGHDTVSWYQQALGQGPQFIFQYYEEEERQRGNFPDRFSGHQFPNYSSELNVNALLLGDSALYLCASSLWASGRGAKNIQYFGAGTRLSVL.

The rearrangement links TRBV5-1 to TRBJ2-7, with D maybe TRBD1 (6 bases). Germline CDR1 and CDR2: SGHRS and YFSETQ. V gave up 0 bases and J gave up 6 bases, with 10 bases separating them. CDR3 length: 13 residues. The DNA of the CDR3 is TGCGCCAGCAGCTTGGGACAGGATCGCGAGCAGTACTTC. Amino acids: CASSLGQDREQYF.

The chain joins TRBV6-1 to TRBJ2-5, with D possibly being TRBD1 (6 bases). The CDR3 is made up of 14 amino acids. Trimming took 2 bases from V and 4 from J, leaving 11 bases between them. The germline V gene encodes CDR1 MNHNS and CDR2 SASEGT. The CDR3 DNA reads TGTGCCAGCAGTGAAACAGGGACCCCAGAGACCCAGTACTTC. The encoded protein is CASSETGTPETQYF.

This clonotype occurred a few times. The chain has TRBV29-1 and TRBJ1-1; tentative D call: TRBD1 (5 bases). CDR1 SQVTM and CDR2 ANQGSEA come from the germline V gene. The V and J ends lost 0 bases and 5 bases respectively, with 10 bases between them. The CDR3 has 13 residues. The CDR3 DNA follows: TGCAGCGTTGAAGACGGGGGGAGGACTGAAGCTTTCTTT. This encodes CSVEDGGRTEAFF.

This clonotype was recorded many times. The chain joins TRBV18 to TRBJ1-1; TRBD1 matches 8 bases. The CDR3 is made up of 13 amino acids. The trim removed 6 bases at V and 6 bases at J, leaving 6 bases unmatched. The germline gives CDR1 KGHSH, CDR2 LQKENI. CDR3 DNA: TGTGCCAGCTCCCCGGTACAGGGGGCTGAAGCTTTCTTT. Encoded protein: CASSPVQGAEAFF.

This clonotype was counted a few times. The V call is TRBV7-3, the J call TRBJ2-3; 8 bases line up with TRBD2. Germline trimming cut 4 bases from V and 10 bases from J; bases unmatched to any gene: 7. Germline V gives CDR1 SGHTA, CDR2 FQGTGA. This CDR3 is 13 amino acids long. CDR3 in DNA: TGTGCCAGCAGCTCCCGGGGACTAGAGGCGCAGTATTTT. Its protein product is CASSSRGLEAQYF.

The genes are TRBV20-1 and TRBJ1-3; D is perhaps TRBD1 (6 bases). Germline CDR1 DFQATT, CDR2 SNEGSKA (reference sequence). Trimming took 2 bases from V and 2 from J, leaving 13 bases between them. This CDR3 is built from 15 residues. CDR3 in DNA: TGCAGTGCTAGAACAGGGAATTCCCCTGGAAACACCATATATTTT. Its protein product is CSARTGNSPGNTIYF.

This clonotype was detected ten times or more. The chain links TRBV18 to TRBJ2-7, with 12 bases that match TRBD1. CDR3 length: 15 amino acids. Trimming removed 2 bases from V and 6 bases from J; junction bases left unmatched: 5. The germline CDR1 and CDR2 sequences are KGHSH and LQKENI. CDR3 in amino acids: CASSPTGQGAGEQYF. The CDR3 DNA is TGTGCCAGCTCACCAACGGGACAGGGGGCCGGCGAGCAGTACTTC.

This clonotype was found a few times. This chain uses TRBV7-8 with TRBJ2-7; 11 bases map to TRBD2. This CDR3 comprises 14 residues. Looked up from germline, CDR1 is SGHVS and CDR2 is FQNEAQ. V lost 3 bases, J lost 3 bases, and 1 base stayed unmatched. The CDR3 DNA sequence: TGTGCCAGCAGCTTCGGGACTAGCGGCTACGAGCAGTACTTC. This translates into CASSFGTSGYEQYF.

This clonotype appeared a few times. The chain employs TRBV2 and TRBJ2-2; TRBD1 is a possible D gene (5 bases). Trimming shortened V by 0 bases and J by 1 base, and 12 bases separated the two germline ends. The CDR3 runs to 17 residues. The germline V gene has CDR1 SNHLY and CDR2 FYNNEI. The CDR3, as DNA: TGTGCCAGCAGTGAAGCGCTTCAGGGTAGGAACACCGGGGAGCTGTTTTTT. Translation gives CASSEALQGRNTGELFF.

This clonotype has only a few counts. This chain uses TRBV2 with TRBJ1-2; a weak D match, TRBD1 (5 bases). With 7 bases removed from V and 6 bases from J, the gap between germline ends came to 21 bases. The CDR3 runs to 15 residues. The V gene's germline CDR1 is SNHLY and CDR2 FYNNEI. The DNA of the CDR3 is TGTGCCAGCAAAGTCAACGTAGGGGCCCAAGATGGCTACACCTTC. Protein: CASKVNVGAQDGYTF.

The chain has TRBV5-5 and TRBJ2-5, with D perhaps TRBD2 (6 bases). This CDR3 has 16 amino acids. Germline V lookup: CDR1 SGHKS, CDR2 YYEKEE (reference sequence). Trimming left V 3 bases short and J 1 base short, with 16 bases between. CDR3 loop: CASSSPGLGGQETQYF. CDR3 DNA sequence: TGTGCCAGCAGCTCCCCGGGCCTCGGGGGCCAAGAGACCCAGTACTTC.

The CDR3: CASSLVGGKNEKLFF. CDR3 coding DNA: TGCGCCAGCAGCTTGGTCGGGGGGAAAAATGAAAAACTGTTTTTT. The chain links TRBV5-1 to TRBJ1-4; TRBD1 might be the D (5 bases). Germline CDR1 reads SGHRS; CDR2 reads YFSETQ. The CDR3 is 15 amino acids. Trimming took 0 bases from V and 5 from J, leaving 11 bases between them.

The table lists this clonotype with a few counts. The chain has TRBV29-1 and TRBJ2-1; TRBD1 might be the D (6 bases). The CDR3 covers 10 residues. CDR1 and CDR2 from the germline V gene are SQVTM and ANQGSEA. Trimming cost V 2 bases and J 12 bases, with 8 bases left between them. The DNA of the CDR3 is TGCAGCGTTGAACAGGGGCCGCAGTTCTTC. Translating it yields CSVEQGPQFF.

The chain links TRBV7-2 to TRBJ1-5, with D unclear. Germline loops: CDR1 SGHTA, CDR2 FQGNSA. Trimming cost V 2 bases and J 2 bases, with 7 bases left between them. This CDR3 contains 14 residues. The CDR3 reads CASSLWGRNQPQHF. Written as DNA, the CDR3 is TGTGCCAGCAGCTTATGGGGTCGCAATCAGCCCCAGCATTTT. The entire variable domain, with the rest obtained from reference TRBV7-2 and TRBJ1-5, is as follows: GAGVSQSPSNKVTEKGKDVELRCDPISGHTALYWYRQSLGQGLEFLIYFQGNSAPDKSGLPSDRFSAERTGGSVSTLTIQRTQQEDSAVYLCASSLWGRNQPQHFGDGTRLSIL.

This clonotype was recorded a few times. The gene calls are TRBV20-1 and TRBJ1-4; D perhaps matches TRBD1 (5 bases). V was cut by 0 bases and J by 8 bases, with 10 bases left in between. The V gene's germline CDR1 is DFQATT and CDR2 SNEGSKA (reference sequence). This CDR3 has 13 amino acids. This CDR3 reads CSAREGVKEKLFF. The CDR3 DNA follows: TGCAGTGCTAGAGAAGGGGTAAAAGAAAAACTGTTTTTT.

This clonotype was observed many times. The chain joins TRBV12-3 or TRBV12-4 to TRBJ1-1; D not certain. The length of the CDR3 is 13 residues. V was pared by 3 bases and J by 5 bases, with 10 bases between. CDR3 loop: CASSLVRQTEAFF. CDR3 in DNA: TGTGCCAGCAGTTTGGTTCGCCAAACTGAAGCTTTCTTT.